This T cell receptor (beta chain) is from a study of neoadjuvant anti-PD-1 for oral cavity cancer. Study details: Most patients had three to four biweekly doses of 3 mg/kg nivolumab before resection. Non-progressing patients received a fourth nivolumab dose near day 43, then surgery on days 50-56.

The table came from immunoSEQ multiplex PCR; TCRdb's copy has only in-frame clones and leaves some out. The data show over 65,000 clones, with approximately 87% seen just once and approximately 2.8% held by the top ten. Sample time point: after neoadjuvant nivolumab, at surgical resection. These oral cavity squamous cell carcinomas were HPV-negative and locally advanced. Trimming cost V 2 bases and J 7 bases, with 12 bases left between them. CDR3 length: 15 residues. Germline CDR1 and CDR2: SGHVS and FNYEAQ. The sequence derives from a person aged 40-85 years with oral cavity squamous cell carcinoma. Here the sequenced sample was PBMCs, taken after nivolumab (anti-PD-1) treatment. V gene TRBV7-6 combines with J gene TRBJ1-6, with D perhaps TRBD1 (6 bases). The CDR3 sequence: CASSLQQGNNSPLHF. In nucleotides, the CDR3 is TGTGCCAGCAGCTTACAACAGGGAAACAATTCACCCCTCCACTTT.